The T cell receptor beta chain under discussion was sequenced for a study of shared clonotypes between healthy human individuals. At the level of the study: Participating donors consisted of two women and a few men aged 18 to 49.

Those who donated, Caucasian adults without exception, all lived in Nashville, Tennessee. Germline V gives CDR1 SEHNR, CDR2 FQNEAQ (reference sequence). There are 17 residues in the CDR3. V was shortened by 5 bases and J by 0 bases, with 19 bases between the two germline ends. On sorted subsets, replicate PCRs used approximately 190 ng DNA, or 25,000 to 35,000 T cell genomes. Repertoires were generated with immunoSEQ multiplex PCR, while TCRdb's copy carries only in-frame clones and drops some. The sample has 2 million to 2.5 million clones; 90% to 96% are singletons. This chain connects TRBV7-9 to TRBJ1-1, with D perhaps matching TRBD1 (5 bases). Sample: naive CD4+ T cells sorted from blood. Noted subset: CD45RA+ positively selected. The TCR comes from a man between 18 and 35 years old in good health. The CDR3 DNA follows: TGTGCCAGCAGCCCCCGGTGGGAGGGGACCATGAACACTGAAGCTTTCTTT. Protein product: CASSPRWEGTMNTEAFF. The whole variable domain, filled in from reference TRBV7-9 and TRBJ1-1, reads DTGVSQNPRHKITKRGQNVTFRCDPISEHNRLYWYRQTLGQGPEFLTYFQNEAQLEKSRLLSDRFSAERPKGSFSTLEIQRTEQGDSAMYLCASSPRWEGTMNTEAFFGQGTRLTVV.